The 20 T cell receptor beta chains given below trace back to one sample, sequenced in a study of blood T cell repertoires in COVID-19. Using immunoSEQ multiplex PCR, the repertoire was profiled, and TCRdb retains in-frame clones only, with some absent. The sample includes approximately 300,000 clones, around 82% of them seen just once. Sequenced: peripheral blood. These receptors all come from a woman between 45 and 65 years old with acute or convalescent COVID-19.

The chain links TRBV15 to TRBJ1-2; D remains ambiguous. Germline CDR1 LNHNV, CDR2 YYDKDF (reference sequence). V was pared by 3 bases and J by 0 bases, with 11 bases between. This CDR3 comprises 15 residues. The CDR3 nucleotides read TGTGCCACCAGCAGCCTTGGAGCCACTAACTATGGCTACACCTTC. Its protein product is CATSSLGATNYGYTF.

In its sample, this clone was seen a few times. The gene calls are TRBV9 and TRBJ2-3; possibly TRBD2 for D (5 bases). The V gene's germline CDR1 is SGDLS and CDR2 YYNGEE. The CDR3 has 15 amino acids. V lost 4 bases to trimming and J lost 4 bases, with 16 bases between them. CDR3 coding DNA: TGTGCCAGCAGCCCCAGAGGGCACGCGCCAGATACGCAGTATTTT. Its translation: CASSPRGHAPDTQYF.

This chain connects TRBV30 to TRBJ2-1; 8 nucleotides align to TRBD2. V shed 3 bases and J 5 bases; nucleotides not matched to a gene: 12. Looked up from germline, CDR1 is GTSNPN and CDR2 is SVGIG (reference sequence). The CDR3 sequence is 16 residues long. The CDR3 coding sequence is TGTGCCTGGAGGTTAGGGCCAGCGGGGGACGACAATGAGCAGTTCTTC. This encodes CAWRLGPAGDDNEQFF.

The V gene is TRBV24-1, the J gene TRBJ2-2; 10 nucleotides match TRBD1. The CDR3 is 15 residues long. After removal of 4 bases from V and 6 bases from J, the junction contained 4 bases not matched to a gene. Germline V gives CDR1 KGHDR, CDR2 SFDVKD. This CDR3 reads CATSETGTGAGELFF. CDR3 DNA: TGTGCCACCAGTGAGACCGGGACAGGGGCCGGGGAGCTGTTTTTT.

The chain employs TRBV12-5 and TRBJ2-5; 7 bases align to TRBD2. The CDR3 is made up of 15 amino acids. The germline CDR1 and CDR2 sequences are LGHNT and FRNRAP. Unmatched junction bases numbered 8, after V lost 5 bases and J lost 2 bases. The CDR3 DNA follows: TGTGCTAGTGGTATGGGCGGGGGAACACAAGAGACCCAGTACTTC. Amino acids: CASGMGGGTQETQYF.

The chain has TRBV28 and TRBJ2-7, with D possibly matching TRBD1 (7 bases). From germline, CDR1 is MDHEN and CDR2 SYDVKM. The germline V and J ends were trimmed by 6 bases and 5 bases, with 14 bases remaining between them. This CDR3 is 13 amino acids long. Here the CDR3 reads CASRSGQRDEQYF. The DNA of the CDR3 is TGTGCCAGCAGGTCGGGACAGCGGGACGAGCAGTACTTC.

The CDR3 DNA is TGTGCCAGCAGCTTGGCCGGGACAGGGGGCAATGAGCAGTTCTTC. This gives the protein CASSLAGTGGNEQFF. The rearrangement uses TRBV5-4 and TRBJ2-1; 11 bases line up with TRBD1. The CDR3 runs to 15 residues. The germline V gene has CDR1 SGHNT and CDR2 YYREEE (reference sequence). V lost 0 bases to trimming and J lost 6 bases; unmatched junction nucleotides: 2.

The chain uses TRBV12-5 and TRBJ2-1; D call uncertain. This CDR3 is built from 15 residues. The V end lost 0 bases, the J end lost 0 bases, and 6 bases lay between the germline ends. Looked up from germline, CDR1 is LGHNT and CDR2 is FRNRAP. The CDR3 DNA sequence: TGTGCTAGTGGTTTGGTACTTCCCTCCTACAATGAGCAGTTCTTC. Residues: CASGLVLPSYNEQFF.

This clone has a handful of counts. This sequence joins TRBV11-2 and TRBJ1-6; D is uncertain. The CDR3 consists of 15 residues. The V and J ends lost 5 bases and 11 bases respectively, with 19 bases between them. Germline CDR1 reads SGHAT; CDR2 reads FQNNGV. The CDR3 bases are TGTGCCAGCAGCCAAGGGAGGACTCTGATACCACCCCTCCACTTT. As protein: CASSQGRTLIPPLHF.

CDR3: CASSPTEREGLHF. The CDR3 nucleotides are TGTGCCAGCTCTCCCACTGAAAGGGAGGGCCTCCACTTT. J is TRBJ1-6 and V is TRBV18; no clear D gene. This CDR3 is built from 13 residues. The germline V gene encodes CDR1 KGHSH and CDR2 LQKENI. Trimming left V 6 bases short and J 15 bases short, with 18 bases between.

The chain has TRBV4-1 and TRBJ1-2, with D possibly TRBD1 on 6 matching bases. CDR3 length equals 14 residues. The V gene's germline CDR1 is MGHRA and CDR2 YSYEKL. Trimming left V 2 bases short and J 2 bases short, with 9 bases between. CDR3 in amino acids: CASSQRGGNYGYTF. The CDR3 coding sequence is TGCGCCAGCAGCCAAAGGGGGGGCAACTATGGCTACACCTTC.

V and J are TRBV12-3 or TRBV12-4 and TRBJ2-1; D is unresolved. The CDR3 runs 13 residues. Deletions cut 1 base from V and 8 bases from J, with 9 bases between. CDR3 protein: CASSLGFSDEQFF. CDR3 nucleotide sequence: TGTGCCAGCAGTTTAGGTTTCAGTGATGAGCAGTTCTTC.

The chain is built from TRBV7-2 and TRBJ2-3, with D hard to call. Germline loops: CDR1 SGHTA, CDR2 FQGNSA. The V gene lost 1 base and the J gene lost 9 bases, with 8 bases spanning the gap. CDR3 length equals 12 residues. Here the CDR3 reads CASSLEASTQYF. CDR3 nucleotide sequence: TGTGCCAGCAGCTTAGAAGCGTCAACGCAGTATTTT.

The rearrangement uses TRBV30 and TRBJ2-2, with D hard to call. V was pared by 0 bases and J by 1 base, with 6 bases between. The CDR3 is 14 amino acids. Germline V gene data show CDR1 as GTSNPN and CDR2 as SVGIG (reference sequence). The CDR3 reads CAWSVLKNTGELFF. CDR3 nucleotide sequence: TGTGCCTGGAGTGTACTCAAGAACACCGGGGAGCTGTTTTTT.

This clone was observed a single time. CDR3 nucleotide sequence: TGCGCCAGCACTGAGGGCCCGAACGAAAAACTGTTTTTT. This translates into CASTEGPNEKLFF. The V call is TRBV5-1, the J call TRBJ1-4; D not certain. The CDR3 has 13 residues. V lost 6 bases, J lost 8 bases, and 14 bases lay in between. CDR1 and CDR2 (germline): SGHRS, YFSETQ.

The CDR3 spells CAWSPQTNGYTF. As DNA, the CDR3 is TGTGCCTGGAGTCCTCAGACAAATGGCTACACCTTC. This chain joins TRBV30 and TRBJ1-2; D gene unclear. V lost 2 bases and J lost 6, with 10 bases in between. This CDR3 is 12 amino acids long. Germline CDR1 GTSNPN, CDR2 SVGIG (reference sequence).

CDR3: CASRSHRDRVTSKNTYEQYV. The CDR3 region has the DNA TGTGCCAGCAGATCACACCGGGACAGGGTCACATCTAAGAACACCTACGAGCAGTACGTC. V gene TRBV21-1 combines with J gene TRBJ2-7; the listed D gene, TRBD1, was not tested against the DNA. TRBV21-1 is a known pseudogene. This CDR3 contains 20 residues.

This chain joins TRBV7-8 and TRBJ1-2; D is unclear. Germline lookup yields CDR1 SGHVS and CDR2 FQNEAQ. The germline V and J ends were trimmed by 2 bases and 1 base, with 5 bases remaining between them. This CDR3 has 13 residues. The CDR3 here is CASSLQINYGYTF. The CDR3 bases are TGTGCCAGCAGCTTACAGATTAACTATGGCTACACCTTC.

This clone was counted only a few times. This chain joins TRBV4-1 and TRBJ1-5; the match to TRBD1 covers 7 bases. CDR1 and CDR2 (germline): MGHRA, YSYEKL. With V trimmed by 5 bases and J by 6 bases, 7 bases remained unmatched. The CDR3 length is 14 residues. CDR3 sequence (DNA): TGCGCCAGCAGCTGGACAGGAAACATTCAGCCCCAGCATTTT. Its translation is CASSWTGNIQPQHF.

This clone was seen a single time. This chain links TRBV2 with TRBJ2-1, with D uncertain. CDR3 length equals 14 residues. V was shortened by 4 bases and J by 10 bases, with 17 bases between the two germline ends. CDR1 is SNHLY, CDR2 FYNNEI, per germline. CDR3 amino acids: CASSVCNSECEQFF. CDR3 in DNA: TGTGCCAGCAGTGTATGTAACTCGGAGTGCGAGCAGTTCTTC. Together with reference TRBV2 and TRBJ2-1, the CDR3 gives the full variable domain: EPEVTQTPSHQVTQMGQEVILRCVPISNHLYFYWYRQILGQKVEFLVSFYNNEISEKSEIFDDQFSVERPDGSNFTLKIRSTKLEDSAMYFCASSVCNSECEQFFGPGTRLTVL.